Following are 2 T cell receptor beta chains from one sample sequenced in a study of Ad26.COV2.S vaccination and SARS-CoV-2 variants (dated by TCRdb to about 2021). The treatment or condition tag for this specimen amounts to: over 15 received Ad26.COV2.S at low or high dose, single or two shots; several received placebo; per-sample allocation not given. Repertoires of vaccine and placebo recipients were sequenced from samples collected on day 63 after the first injection. The method was the immunoSEQ multiplex PCR assay. Here the immuneACCESS table is served through TCRdb, limited to in-frame sequences with V and J called. Missing clones are a known gap in these copies; in checked studies unresolved V genes cover under half, and the rest lacks a known reason. This sample is represented by about 350,000 clones; around 84% of them were singletons. The ten largest make up 3.3% of the sample. The sample in question was peripheral blood, obtained in a trial of Ad26.COV2.S vaccine versus placebo. The receptors were sampled from a person aged 18-60 years who received the Ad26.COV2.S COVID-19 vaccine or a placebo.

This clone was seen only a few times. V is TRBV10-3 and J is TRBJ1-6; D gene uncertain. This CDR3 comprises 14 residues. The V end lost 2 bases, the J end lost 10 bases, and 12 bases lay between the germline ends. In germline, CDR1 is ENHRY, CDR2 SYGVKD. In DNA, the CDR3 is TGTGCCATCAGTGAGGAGGCCCCACAGTCACCCCTCCACTTT. It yields the protein CAISEEAPQSPLHF.

This clone was counted between two and nine times. This rearrangement joins TRBV3-1 (or the pseudogene TRBV3-2) to TRBJ2-7, with D possibly matching TRBD2 (6 bases). The germline V gene has CDR1 LGHDT and CDR2 YNNKEL (reference sequence). V lost 4 bases and J lost 4, with 14 bases in between. The CDR3 has 14 amino acids. CDR3 residues: CASSRPGTSYEQYF. CDR3 sequence (DNA): TGTGCCAGCAGCCGCCCAGGGACTTCTTACGAGCAGTACTTC.